These 2 T cell receptor beta chains were all obtained from the same sample, sequenced in a study of T cell changes during pregnancy in multiple sclerosis (dated by TCRdb to the late 2010s). The library relied on the immunoSEQ multiplex PCR assay. As stored in TCRdb, this immuneACCESS dataset retains in-frame rearrangements with V and J assigned. A fraction of the clones does not appear; measured against another copy, unresolved V genes explain less than half of the discrepancy, and the remainder lacks a known reason. The sample contains some 49,000 clones, 85% to 95% of them found a single time. The ten largest clones capture roughly 3% of the sample. Specimen: CD8+ T cells from peripheral blood mononuclear cells, collected in the second trimester of pregnancy. Receptors originate from a female donor with multiple sclerosis, enrolled in a pregnancy study.

The chain uses TRBV7-9 and TRBJ2-2, with 9 nucleotides matching TRBD1. Germline CDR1 and CDR2: SEHNR and FQNEAQ (reference sequence). With V trimmed by 4 bases and J by 0 bases, 6 bases remained unmatched. This CDR3 spans 17 amino acids. The CDR3 sequence is CASSWTGVLANTGELFF. The CDR3, as DNA: TGTGCCAGCAGCTGGACAGGGGTTTTGGCGAACACCGGGGAGCTGTTTTTT. The full variable domain, its missing parts supplied by reference TRBV7-9 and TRBJ2-2, is DTGVSQNPRHKITKRGQNVTFRCDPISEHNRLYWYRQTLGQGPEFLTYFQNEAQLEKSRLLSDRFSAERPKGSFSTLEIQRTEQGDSAMYLCASSWTGVLANTGELFFGEGSRLTVL.

The V call is TRBV27, the J call TRBJ1-5; no clear D. The germline V and J ends were trimmed by 0 bases and 3 bases, with 12 bases remaining between them. In germline, CDR1 is MNHEY, CDR2 SMNVEV (reference sequence). The CDR3 has 16 residues. The CDR3: CASSLSGPHFNQPQHF. In nucleotides, the CDR3 is TGTGCCAGCAGTTTATCGGGCCCCCATTTCAATCAGCCCCAGCATTTT.